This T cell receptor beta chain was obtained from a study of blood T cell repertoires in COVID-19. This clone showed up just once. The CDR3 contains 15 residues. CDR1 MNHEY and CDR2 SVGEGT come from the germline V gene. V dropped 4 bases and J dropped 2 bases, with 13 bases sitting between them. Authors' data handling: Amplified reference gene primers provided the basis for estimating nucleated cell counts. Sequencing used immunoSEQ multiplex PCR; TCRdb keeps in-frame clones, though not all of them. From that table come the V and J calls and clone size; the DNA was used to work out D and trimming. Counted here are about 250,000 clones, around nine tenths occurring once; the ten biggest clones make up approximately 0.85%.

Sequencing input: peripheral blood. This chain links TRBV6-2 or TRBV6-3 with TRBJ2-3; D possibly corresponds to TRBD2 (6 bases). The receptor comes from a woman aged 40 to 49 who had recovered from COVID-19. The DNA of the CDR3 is TGTGCCAGCAGTTGGAGGGAGGCCGCCACAGATACGCAGTATTTT. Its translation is CASSWREAATDTQYF.